This TCR beta chain stems from a study of cytomegalovirus exposure and HLA in healthy donors. Study context: A previous analysis identified more than 100 million unique TCR beta sequences derived from approximately 190 million T cells. From donors who were HLA-typed, an early data release held approximately 91 million unique TCRs. Study results and limitations: The CMV antigen specificity of a few CMV-associated chains was confirmed through in vitro analysis. High specificity and sensitivity for cytomegalovirus status were reported for the classifier.

V lost 5 bases to trimming and J lost 5 bases; unmatched junction nucleotides: 5. CDR3 size: 13 residues. Per the germline V gene, CDR1 is SQVTM and CDR2 is ANQGSEA. The PCR was carried out with 60 Vbeta primers and 13 Jbeta primers. Libraries were prepared by immunoSEQ multiplex PCR; TCRdb keeps only in-frame clonotypes and omits some of them. The sample includes 100,000 to 150,000 clones. Points on this clone: Its specificity is not known.

Input material: PBMCs. This TCR was recovered from a man in his late teens or twenties in good health and CMV-seronegative. The chain has TRBV29-1 and TRBJ1-4, with 7 bases that match TRBD1. The chain's CDR3 is CSVKQGKNEKLFF. Here the CDR3 DNA reads TGCAGCGTTAAACAGGGGAAAAATGAAAAACTGTTTTTT.